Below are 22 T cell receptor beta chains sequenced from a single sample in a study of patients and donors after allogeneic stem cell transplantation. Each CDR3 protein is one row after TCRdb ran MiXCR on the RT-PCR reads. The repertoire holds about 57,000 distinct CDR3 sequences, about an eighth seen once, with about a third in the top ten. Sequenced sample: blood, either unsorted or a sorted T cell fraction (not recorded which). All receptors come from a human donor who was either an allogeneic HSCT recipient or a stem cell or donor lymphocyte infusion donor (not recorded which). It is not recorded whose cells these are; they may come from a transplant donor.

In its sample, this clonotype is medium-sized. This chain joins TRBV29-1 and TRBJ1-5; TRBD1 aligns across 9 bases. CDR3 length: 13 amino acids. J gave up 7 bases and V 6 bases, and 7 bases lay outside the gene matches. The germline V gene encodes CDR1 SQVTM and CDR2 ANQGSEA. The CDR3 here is CSVRQGGEQPQHF. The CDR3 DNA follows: TGCAGCGTCCGACAGGGGGGTGAACAGCCCCAGCATTTT.

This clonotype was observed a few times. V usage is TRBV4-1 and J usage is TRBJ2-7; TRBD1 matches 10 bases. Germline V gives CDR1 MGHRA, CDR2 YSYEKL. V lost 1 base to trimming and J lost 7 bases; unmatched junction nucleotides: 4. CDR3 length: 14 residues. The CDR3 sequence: CASSQADRGSEQYF. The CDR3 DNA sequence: TGCGCCAGCAGCCAAGCGGACAGGGGGAGTGAGCAGTACTTC.

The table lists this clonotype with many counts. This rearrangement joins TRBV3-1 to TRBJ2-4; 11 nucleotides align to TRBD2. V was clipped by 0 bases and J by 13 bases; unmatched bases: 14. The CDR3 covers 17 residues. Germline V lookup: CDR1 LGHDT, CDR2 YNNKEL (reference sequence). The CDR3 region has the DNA TGTGCCAGCAGCCAAGATCTATTGCTCGGGACTAGCGGCCCACAGTACTTC. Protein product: CASSQDLLLGTSGPQYF.

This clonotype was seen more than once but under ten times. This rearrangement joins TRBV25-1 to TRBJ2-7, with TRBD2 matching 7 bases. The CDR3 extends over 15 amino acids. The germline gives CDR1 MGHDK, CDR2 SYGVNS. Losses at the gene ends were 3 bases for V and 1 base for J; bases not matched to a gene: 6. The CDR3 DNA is TGTGCCAGCAGTGATTACGGCGGGAGTTCCTACGAGCAGTACTTC. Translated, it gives CASSDYGGSSYEQYF.

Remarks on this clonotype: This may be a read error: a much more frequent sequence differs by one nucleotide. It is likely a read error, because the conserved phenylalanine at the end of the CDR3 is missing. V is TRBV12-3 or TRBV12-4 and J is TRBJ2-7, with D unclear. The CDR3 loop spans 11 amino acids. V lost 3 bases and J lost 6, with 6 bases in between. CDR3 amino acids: CASSFRSEQYL. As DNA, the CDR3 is TGTGCCAGCAGTTTCCGGTCCGAGCAGTACCTC.

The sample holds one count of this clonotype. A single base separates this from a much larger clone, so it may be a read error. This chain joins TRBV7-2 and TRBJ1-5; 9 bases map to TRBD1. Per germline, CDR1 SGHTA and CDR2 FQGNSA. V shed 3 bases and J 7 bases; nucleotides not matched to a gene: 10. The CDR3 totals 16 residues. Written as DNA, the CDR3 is TGTGCCAGCAGCTTCTCCCGGGACAGGGTAGAGCAGCCCCAGCATTTT. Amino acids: CASSFSRDRVEQPQHF.

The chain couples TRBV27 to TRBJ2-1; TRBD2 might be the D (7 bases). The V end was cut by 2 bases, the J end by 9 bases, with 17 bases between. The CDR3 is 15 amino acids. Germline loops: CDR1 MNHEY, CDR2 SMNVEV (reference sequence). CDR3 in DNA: TGTGCCAGCAGTTTAACGGGGGCGGGAGCGCGTGAGCAGTTCTTC. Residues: CASSLTGAGAREQFF.

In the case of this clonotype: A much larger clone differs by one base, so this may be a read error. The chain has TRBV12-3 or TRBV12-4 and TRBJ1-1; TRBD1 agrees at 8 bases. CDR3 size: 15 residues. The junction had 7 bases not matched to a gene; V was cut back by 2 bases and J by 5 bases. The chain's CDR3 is CASSLLETGETEAFF. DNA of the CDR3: TGTGCCAGCAGTTTATTAGAGACAGGGGAAACTGAAGCTTTCTTT.

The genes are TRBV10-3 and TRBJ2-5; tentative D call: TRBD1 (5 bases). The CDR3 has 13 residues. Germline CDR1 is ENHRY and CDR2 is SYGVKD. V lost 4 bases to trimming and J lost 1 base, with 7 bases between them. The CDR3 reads CAISGTPQETQYF. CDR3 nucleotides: TGTGCCATCAGTGGGACACCCCAAGAGACCCAGTACTTC.

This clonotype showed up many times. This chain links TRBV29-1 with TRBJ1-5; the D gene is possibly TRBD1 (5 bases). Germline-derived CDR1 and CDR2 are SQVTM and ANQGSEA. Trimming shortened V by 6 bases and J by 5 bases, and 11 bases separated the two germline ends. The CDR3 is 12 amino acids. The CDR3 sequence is CSVGDGDQPQHF. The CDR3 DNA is TGCAGCGTCGGGGACGGAGATCAGCCCCAGCATTTT.

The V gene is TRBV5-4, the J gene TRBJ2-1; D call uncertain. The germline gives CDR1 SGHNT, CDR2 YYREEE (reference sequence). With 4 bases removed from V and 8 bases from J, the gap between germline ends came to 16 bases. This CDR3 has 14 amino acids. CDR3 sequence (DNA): TGTGCCAGCAGCCCTTGGACCCCAAGCGATGAGCAGTTCTTC. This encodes CASSPWTPSDEQFF.

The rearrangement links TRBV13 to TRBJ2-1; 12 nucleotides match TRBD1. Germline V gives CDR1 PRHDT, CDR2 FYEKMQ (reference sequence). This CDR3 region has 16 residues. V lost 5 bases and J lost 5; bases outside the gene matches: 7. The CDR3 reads CASSPLGTGGHNEQFF. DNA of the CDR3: TGTGCCAGCAGCCCCCTGGGGACAGGGGGCCACAATGAGCAGTTCTTC.

The CDR3 loop reads CASRPGTEANYGYTF. CDR3 nucleotides: TGTGCCAGCAGGCCCGGGACAGAAGCTAACTATGGCTACACCTTC. This sequence joins TRBV2 and TRBJ1-2, with 7 bases matching TRBD1. The CDR3 has 15 amino acids. The germline V gene has CDR1 SNHLY and CDR2 FYNNEI. V shed 6 bases, J shed 0 bases, and the junction held 7 bases outside the gene matches.

Here the CDR3 reads CASKAGTGSNTGELFF. DNA for the CDR3: TGTGCCAGCAAAGCCGGGACAGGGTCGAACACCGGGGAGCTGTTTTTT. This chain uses TRBV27 with TRBJ2-2; 9 positions match TRBD1. From germline, CDR1 is MNHEY and CDR2 SMNVEV (reference sequence). V lost 7 bases and J lost 0; bases outside the gene matches: 6. CDR3 length equals 16 residues.

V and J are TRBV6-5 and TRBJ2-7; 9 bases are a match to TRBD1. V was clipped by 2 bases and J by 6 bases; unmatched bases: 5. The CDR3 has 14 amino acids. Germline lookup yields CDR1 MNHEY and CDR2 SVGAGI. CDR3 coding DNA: TGTGCCAGCAGTTACGGGACAGGGATTAGCGAGCAGTACTTC. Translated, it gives CASSYGTGISEQYF.

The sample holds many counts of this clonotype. CDR3 in amino acids: CASSITGNYGYTF. The CDR3 coding sequence is TGTGCCAGTAGTATAACAGGCAACTATGGCTACACCTTC. The gene calls are TRBV19 and TRBJ1-2; D might be TRBD1 (5 bases). This CDR3 comprises 13 residues. V was trimmed by 2 bases and J by 2 bases, leaving 6 bases between them. Germline V CDR1 and CDR2: LNHDA, SQIVND (reference sequence).

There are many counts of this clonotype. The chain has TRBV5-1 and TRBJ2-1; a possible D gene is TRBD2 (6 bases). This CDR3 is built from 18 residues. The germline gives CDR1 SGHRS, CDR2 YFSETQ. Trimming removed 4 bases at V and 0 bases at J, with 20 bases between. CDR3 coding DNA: TGCGCCAGCAGCCCCCTCGGGAGTAGGTCCCGCTCCTACAATGAGCAGTTCTTC. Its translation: CASSPLGSRSRSYNEQFF.

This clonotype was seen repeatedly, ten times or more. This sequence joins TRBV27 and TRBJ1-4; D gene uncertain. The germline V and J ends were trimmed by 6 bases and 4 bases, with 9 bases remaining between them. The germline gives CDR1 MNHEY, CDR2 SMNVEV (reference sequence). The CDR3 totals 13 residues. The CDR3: CASRDSLNEKLFF. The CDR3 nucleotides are TGTGCCAGCAGGGACTCCCTTAATGAAAAACTGTTTTTT.

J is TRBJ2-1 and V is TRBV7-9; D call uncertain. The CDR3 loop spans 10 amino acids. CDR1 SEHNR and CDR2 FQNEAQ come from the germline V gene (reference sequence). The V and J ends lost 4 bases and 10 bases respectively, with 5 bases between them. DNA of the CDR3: TGTGCCAGCAGCTCCCGGGAGCAGTTCTTC. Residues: CASSSREQFF.

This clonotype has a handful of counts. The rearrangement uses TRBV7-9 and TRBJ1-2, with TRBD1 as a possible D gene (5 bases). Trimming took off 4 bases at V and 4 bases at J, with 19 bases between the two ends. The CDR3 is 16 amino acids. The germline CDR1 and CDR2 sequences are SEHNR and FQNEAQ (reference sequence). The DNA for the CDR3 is TGTGCCAGCAGCTCGTCCGGGCCCCAGGGCGGCTATGGCTACACCTTC. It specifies CASSSSGPQGGYGYTF.

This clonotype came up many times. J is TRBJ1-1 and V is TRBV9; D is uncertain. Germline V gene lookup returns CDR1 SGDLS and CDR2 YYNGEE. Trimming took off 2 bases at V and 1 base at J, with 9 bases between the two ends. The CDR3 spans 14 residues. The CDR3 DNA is TGTGCCAGCAGCGTGATGAGGGAGAACACTGAAGCTTTCTTT. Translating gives CASSVMRENTEAFF.

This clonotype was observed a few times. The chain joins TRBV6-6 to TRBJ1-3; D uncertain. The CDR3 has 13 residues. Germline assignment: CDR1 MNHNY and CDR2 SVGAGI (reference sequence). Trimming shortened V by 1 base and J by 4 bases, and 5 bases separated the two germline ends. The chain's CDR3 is CASSYLSGNTIYF. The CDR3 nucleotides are TGTGCCAGCAGTTACTTATCCGGAAACACCATATATTTT.